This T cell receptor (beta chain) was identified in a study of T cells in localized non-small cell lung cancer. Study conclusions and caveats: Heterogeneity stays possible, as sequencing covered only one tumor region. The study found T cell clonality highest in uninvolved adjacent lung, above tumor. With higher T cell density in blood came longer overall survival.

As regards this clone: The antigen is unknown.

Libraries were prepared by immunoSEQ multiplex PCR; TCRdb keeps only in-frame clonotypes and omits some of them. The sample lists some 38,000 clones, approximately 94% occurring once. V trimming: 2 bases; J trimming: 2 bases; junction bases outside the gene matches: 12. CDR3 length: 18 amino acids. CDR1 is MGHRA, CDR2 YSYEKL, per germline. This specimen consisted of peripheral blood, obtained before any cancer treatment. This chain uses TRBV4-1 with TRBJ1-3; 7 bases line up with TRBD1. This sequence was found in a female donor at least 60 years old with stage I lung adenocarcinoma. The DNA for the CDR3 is TGCGCCAGCAGCCAATTACCCCCTCAGGGGGTAACTGGAAACACCATATATTTT. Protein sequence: CASSQLPPQGVTGNTIYF.